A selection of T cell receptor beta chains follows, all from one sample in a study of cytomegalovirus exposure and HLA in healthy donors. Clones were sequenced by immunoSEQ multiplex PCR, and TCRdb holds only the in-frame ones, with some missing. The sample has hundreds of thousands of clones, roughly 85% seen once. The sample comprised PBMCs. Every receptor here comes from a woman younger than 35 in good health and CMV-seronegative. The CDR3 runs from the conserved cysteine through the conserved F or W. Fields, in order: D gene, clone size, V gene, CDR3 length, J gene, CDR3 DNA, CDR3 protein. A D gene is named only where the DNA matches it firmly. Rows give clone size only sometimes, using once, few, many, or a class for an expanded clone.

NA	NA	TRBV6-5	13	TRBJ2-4	TGTGCCAGCTCTCCCGAAGCCAAAAACATTCAGTACTTC	CASSPEAKNIQYF
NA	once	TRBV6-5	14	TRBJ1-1	TGTGCCAGCAGCCAAGGGGCAGCTGCACCAGAAGCTTTCTTT	CASSQGAAAPEAFF
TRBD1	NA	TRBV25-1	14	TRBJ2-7	TGTGCCAGCAGTACAACGGGACAGGGATACGAGCAGTACTTC	CASSTTGQGYEQYF
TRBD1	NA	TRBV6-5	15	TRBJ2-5	TGTGCCAGCAGCCCAGGGACAGGGTGGCAAGAGACCCAGTACTTC	CASSPGTGWQETQYF
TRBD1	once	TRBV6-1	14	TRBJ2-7	TGTGCCAGCAGCCGGGACAGGGCGGGCTACGAGCAGTACTTC	CASSRDRAGYEQYF
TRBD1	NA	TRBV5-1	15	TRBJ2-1	TGCGCCAGCAGCTTTGAGGGGGCCGACTACAATGAGCAGTTCTTC	CASSFEGADYNEQFF
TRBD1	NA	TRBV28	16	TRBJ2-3	TGTGCCAGCAGTTCAATGGGACAGGGATGGGGAGATACGCAGTATTTT	CASSSMGQGWGDTQYF
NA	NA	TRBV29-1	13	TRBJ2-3	TGCAGCGTTCCTGCAGAGGGCACAGATACGCAGTATTTT	CSVPAEGTDTQYF
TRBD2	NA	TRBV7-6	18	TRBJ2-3	TGTGCCAGCAGCCTCGGGACTAGCGGCACCCCCGGCACAGATACGCAGTATTTT	CASSLGTSGTPGTDTQYF
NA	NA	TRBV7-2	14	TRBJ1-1	TGTGCCAGCAGCTTGGAGGGGATGAACACTGAAGCTTTCTTT	CASSLEGMNTEAFF
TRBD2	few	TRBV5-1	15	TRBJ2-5	TGCGCCAGCAGCGTGGGACTAGCGGAGCAAGAGACCCAGTACTTC	CASSVGLAEQETQYF
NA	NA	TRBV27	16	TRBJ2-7	TGTGCCAGCAGTTTCACGTTCGCCCGGGGGTCCGCCGAGCAGTACTTC	CASSFTFARGSAEQYF
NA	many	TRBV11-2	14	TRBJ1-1	TGTGCCAGCAGCTTAATGGGCCGGGGTGGTGAAGCTTTCTTT	CASSLMGRGGEAFF
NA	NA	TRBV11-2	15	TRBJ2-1	TGTGCCAGCAGCTCGTACCGGGGCTCCTACAATGAGCAGTTCTTC	CASSSYRGSYNEQFF
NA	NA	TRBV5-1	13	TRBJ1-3	TGCGCCAGCAGCTCGGCCGATGGAAACACCATATATTTT	CASSSADGNTIYF
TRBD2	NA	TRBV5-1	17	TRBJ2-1	TGCGCCAGCAGCCCAAACCCGACCAGCGGGAGCCACAATGAGCAGTTCTTC	CASSPNPTSGSHNEQFF
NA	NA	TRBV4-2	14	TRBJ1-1	TGTGCCAGCAGCCAAGATAGTTCAGCCAGTGAAGCTTTCTTT	CASSQDSSASEAFF
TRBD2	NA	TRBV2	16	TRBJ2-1	TGTGCCACTAAGGGACGAGGGACTAGCGGAAACAATGAGCAGTTCTTC	CATKGRGTSGNNEQFF
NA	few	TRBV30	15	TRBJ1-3	TGTGCCTGGAGCCTAGGAACCAGGGCTACAAACACCATATATTTT	CAWSLGTRATNTIYF
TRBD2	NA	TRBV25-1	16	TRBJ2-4	TGTGCCAGCAGTGCCTACAACGGGAGGGCCAAAAACATTCAGTACTTC	CASSAYNGRAKNIQYF
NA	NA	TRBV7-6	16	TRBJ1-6	TGTGCCAGCAGCCCGGCCACAGGGAGGCATAATTCACCCCTCCACTTT	CASSPATGRHNSPLHF
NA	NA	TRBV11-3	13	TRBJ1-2	TGTGCCAGCAGCCCAAAGGGTCATTATGGCTACACCTTC	CASSPKGHYGYTF
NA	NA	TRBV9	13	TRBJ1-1	TGTGCCAGCAGCGTGACAGGGAACACTGAAGCTTTCTTT	CASSVTGNTEAFF
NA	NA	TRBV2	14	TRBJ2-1	TGTGCCAGCAGTCCAACACGGGTCGGGGATGAGCAGTTCTTC	CASSPTRVGDEQFF
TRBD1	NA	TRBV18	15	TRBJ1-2	TGTGCCAGCTCACCTTCGACAGGGTTGAACTATGGCTACACCTTC	CASSPSTGLNYGYTF
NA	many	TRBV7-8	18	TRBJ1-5	TGTGCCAGCAGCTTAGCGCGCGGCAGCCTTAATAGCAATCAGCCCCAGCATTTT	CASSLARGSLNSNQPQHF
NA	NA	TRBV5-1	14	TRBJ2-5	TGCGCCAGCAGCTTCACAGCCGTTGGGGAGACCCAGTACTTC	CASSFTAVGETQYF
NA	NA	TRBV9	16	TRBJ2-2	TGTGCCAGCAGCGCAGGACTCTCCCCGAACACCGGGGAGCTGTTTTTT	CASSAGLSPNTGELFF
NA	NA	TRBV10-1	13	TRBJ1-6	TGCGCCAGCAGTGAGTCGTCCCTCGGGGTCCTCCACTTT	CASSESSLGVLHF
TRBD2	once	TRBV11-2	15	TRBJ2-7	TGTGCCAGCAGCTTAGGGCTAGCGGCCTCCTACGAGCAGTACTTC	CASSLGLAASYEQYF
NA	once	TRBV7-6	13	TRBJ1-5	TGTGCCAGCAGCGGGGATAGCAATCAGCCCCAGCATTTT	CASSGDSNQPQHF
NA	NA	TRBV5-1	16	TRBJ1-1	TGCGCCAGCGCCTGGGCAGGCGGTACCATGAACACTGAAGCTTTCTTT	CASAWAGGTMNTEAFF
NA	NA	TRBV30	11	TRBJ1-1	TGTGCCTGGAGTGTCAGCACTGAAGCTTTCTTT	CAWSVSTEAFF
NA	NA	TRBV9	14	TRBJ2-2	TGTGCCAGCAGCTCCCGAGAGACCGCCGGGGAGCTGTTTTTT	CASSSRETAGELFF
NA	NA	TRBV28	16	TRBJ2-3	TGTGCCTCGTCCTGGAGCATAGCGAGGACCACAGATACGCAGTATTTT	CASSWSIARTTDTQYF
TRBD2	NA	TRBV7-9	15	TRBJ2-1	TGTGCCAGCAGCTTCGGGACTAGCGGGGGCAGTGAGCAGTTCTTC	CASSFGTSGGSEQFF
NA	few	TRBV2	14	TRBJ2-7	TGTGCCAGCAGTGAAGGACTGCCGGCGAACGAGCAGTACTTC	CASSEGLPANEQYF
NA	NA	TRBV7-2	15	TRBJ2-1	TGTGCCAGCAGCTCTGGGGGGAGCTCCTACAATGAGCAGTTCTTC	CASSSGGSSYNEQFF
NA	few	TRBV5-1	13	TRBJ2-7	TGCGCCAGCAGCTCACCCACGACTTCGGAGCAGTACTTC	CASSSPTTSEQYF
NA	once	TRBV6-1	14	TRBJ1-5	TGTGCCAGCATGGCGTCCGTAGGCAATCAGCCCCAGCATTTT	CASMASVGNQPQHF
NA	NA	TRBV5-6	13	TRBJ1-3	TGTGCCAGGACGCAGGGGTGTAGAAACACCATATATTTT	CARTQGCRNTIYF
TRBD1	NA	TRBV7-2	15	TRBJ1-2	TGTGCCAGCAGCCCTCCCCCAGGGGGCGGTAAAGGCTACACCTTC	CASSPPPGGGKGYTF
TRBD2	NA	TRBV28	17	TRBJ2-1	TGTGCCAGCAGTCTTGGGGATGGCGGGACTAGCATCGATGAGCAGTTCTTC	CASSLGDGGTSIDEQFF
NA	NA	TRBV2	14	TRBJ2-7	TGTGCCAGCAGAGGAATCCGGGACATTTACGAGCAGTACTTC	CASRGIRDIYEQYF
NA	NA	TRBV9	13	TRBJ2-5	TGTGCCAGCAGCGTAGGAGTACAAGAGACCCAGTACTTC	CASSVGVQETQYF
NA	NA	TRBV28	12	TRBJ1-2	TGTGCCAGCAGCCCCCCCCCGAGGGGCTACACCTTC	CASSPPPRGYTF
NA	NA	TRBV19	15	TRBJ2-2	TGTGCCAGTAGTATAGTTAAGGGGAACACCGGGGAGCTGTTTTTT	CASSIVKGNTGELFF
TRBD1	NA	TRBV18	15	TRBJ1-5	TGTGCCAGCTCACTTGACCGACAGGGAAATCAGCCCCAGCATTTT	CASSLDRQGNQPQHF
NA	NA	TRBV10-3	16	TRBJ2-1	TGTGCCATCAGTGAGTGCCTAGCGCCCCTCGGGGGTGAGCAGTTCTTC	CAISECLAPLGGEQFF
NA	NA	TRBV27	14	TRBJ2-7	TGTGCCAGCAGCCTGCGGGGGCCCCTCGGCGAGCAGTACTTC	CASSLRGPLGEQYF
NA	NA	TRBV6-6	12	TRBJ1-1	TGTGCCAGCAGTGGGGCCGGGATGGAAGCTTTCTTT	CASSGAGMEAFF
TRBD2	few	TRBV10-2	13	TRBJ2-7	TGCGCCAGCAGTGTTGCGGGAGTCGGCGAGCAGTACTTC	CASSVAGVGEQYF